This T cell receptor (beta chain) was observed in a study of brain T cells in children with intractable seizures. Study-wide results and limits: Pre-surgery blood may have been undersampled, hiding some clones. HCMV serostatus was not known, and viral specificity came from CDR3 similarity only.

The sequenced cases were selected for having the highest brain T cell transcript signatures. At least one anti-epileptic drug was given before surgery. The germline V and J ends were trimmed by 2 bases and 1 base, with 15 bases remaining between them. The CDR3 length is 16 residues. Germline assignment: CDR1 SGHRS and CDR2 YFSETQ. Libraries were prepared by immunoSEQ multiplex PCR; TCRdb keeps only in-frame clonotypes and omits some of them. The sample lists about 80,000 clones, approximately 89% occurring once. This clone was counted once. Its antigen remains unknown. The sequenced sample was peripheral blood, obtained at surgery. This TCR came from a girl aged 2 to 9 with Rasmussen encephalitis and intractable seizures. The chain recombines TRBV5-1 with TRBJ1-1, with TRBD1 as a possible D gene (5 bases). The CDR3: CASSFGLGPSNTEAFF. The CDR3 nucleotides read TGCGCCAGCAGCTTTGGCCTGGGACCGTCGAACACTGAAGCTTTCTTT.